This T cell receptor beta chain is drawn from a study of T cell repertoires in cytomegalovirus infection. Study summary: Selected CMV epitopes included recently identified HLA-C-restricted ones as well as well-studied HLA-B-restricted ones. CMV infection plus the matching HLA type was flagged by public TCR beta signatures.

A note on this clonotype: Antigen unknown. A read error may produce the germline difference seen at one junction end.

Each CDR3 protein gets one entry after TCRdb re-called the reads with MiXCR. Of about 350,000 distinct CDR3 sequences in the sample, about 35% were seen once. This material consisted of cultured PBMCs, taken from culture after CMV antigen stimulation. The source of this sequence is a human donor in good health (CMV status not recorded). Some clones in this sample may be carry-over from other donors' samples.

Here the CDR3 reads CASSSYYEQFF. The CDR3 coding sequence is TGTGCCAGCAGTTCCTACTATGAGCAGTTCTTC. The gene calls are TRBV6-1 and TRBJ2-1; D not certain. The CDR3 has 11 residues. Germline V lookup: CDR1 MNHNS, CDR2 SASEGT.